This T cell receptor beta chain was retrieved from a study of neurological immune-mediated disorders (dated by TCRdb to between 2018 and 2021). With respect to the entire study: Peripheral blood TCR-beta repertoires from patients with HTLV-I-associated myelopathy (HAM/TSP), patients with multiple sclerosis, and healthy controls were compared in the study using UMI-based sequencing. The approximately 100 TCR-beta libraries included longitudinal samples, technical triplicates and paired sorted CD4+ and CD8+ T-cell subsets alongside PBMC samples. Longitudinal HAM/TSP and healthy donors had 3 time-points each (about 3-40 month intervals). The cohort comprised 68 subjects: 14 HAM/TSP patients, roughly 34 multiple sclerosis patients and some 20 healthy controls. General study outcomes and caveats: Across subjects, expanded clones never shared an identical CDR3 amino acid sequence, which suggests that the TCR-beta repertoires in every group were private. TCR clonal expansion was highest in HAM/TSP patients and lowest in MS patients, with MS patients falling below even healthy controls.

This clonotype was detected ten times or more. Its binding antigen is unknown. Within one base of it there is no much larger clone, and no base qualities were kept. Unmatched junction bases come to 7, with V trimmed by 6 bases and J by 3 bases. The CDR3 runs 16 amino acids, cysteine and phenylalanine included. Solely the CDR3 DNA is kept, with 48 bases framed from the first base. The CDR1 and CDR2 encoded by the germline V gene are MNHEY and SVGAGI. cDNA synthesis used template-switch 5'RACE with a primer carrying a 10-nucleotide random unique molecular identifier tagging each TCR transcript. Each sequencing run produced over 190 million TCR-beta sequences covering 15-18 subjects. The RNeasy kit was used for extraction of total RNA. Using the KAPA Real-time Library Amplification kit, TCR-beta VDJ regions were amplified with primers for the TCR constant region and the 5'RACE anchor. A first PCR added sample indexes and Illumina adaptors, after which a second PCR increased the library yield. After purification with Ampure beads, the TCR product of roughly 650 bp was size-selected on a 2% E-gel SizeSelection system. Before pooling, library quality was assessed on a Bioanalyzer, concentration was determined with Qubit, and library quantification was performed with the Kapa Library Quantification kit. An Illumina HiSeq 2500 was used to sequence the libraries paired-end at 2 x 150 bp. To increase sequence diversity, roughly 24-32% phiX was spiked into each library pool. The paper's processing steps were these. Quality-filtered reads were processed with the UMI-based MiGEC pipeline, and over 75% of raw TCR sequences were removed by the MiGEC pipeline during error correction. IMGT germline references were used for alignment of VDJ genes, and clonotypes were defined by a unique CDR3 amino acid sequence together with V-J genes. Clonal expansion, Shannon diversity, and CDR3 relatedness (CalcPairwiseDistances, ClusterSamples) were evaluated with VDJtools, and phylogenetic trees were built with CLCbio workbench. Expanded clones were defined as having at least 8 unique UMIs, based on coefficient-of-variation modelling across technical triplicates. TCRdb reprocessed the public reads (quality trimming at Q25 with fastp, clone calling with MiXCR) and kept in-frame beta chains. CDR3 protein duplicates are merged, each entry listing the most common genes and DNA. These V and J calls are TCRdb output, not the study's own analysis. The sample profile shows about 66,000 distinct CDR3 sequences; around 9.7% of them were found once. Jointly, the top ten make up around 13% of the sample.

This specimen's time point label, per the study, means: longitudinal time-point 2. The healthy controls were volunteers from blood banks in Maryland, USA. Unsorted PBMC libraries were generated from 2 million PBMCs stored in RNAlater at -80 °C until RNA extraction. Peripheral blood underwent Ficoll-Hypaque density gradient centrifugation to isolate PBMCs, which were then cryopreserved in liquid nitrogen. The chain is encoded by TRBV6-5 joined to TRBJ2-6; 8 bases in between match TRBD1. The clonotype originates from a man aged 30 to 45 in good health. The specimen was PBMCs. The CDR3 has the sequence CASRAGGLVGANVLTF. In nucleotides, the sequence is TGTGCCAGCAGGGCAGGGGGCCTGGTTGGGGCCAACGTCCTGACTTTC.